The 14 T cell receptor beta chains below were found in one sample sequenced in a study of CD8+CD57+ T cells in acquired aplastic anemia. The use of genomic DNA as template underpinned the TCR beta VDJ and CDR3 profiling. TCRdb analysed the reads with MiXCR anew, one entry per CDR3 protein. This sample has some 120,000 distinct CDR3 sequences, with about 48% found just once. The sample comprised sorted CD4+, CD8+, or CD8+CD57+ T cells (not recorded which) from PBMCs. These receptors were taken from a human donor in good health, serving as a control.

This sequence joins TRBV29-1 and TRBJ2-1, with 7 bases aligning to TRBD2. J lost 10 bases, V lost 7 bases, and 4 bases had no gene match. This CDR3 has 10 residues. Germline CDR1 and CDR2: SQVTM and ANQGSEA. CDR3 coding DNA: TGCAGCGGGAGTAGCGGGGAGCAGTTCTTC. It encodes CSGSSGEQFF.

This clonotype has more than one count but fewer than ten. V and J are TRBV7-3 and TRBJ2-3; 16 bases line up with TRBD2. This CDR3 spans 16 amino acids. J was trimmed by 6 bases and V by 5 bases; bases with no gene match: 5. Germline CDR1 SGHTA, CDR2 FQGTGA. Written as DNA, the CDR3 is TGTGCCAGCAGCCTGGGACTAGCGGGGGGGGGGGATACGCAGTATTTT. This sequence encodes CASSLGLAGGGDTQYF.

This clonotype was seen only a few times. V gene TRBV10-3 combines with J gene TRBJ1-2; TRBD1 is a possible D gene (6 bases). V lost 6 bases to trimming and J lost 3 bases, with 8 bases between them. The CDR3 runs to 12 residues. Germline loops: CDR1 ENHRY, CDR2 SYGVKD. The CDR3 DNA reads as TGTGCCATCAGGGGGGCGGACTATGGCTACACCTTC. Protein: CAIRGADYGYTF.

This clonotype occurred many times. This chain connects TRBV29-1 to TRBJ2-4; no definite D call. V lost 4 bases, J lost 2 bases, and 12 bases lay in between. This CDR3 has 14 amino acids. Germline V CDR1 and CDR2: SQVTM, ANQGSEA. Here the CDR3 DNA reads TGCAGCGTTGTAGGGATGACGACCAAAAACATTCAGTACTTC. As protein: CSVVGMTTKNIQYF. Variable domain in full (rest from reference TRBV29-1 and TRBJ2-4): SAVISQKPSRDICQRGTSLTIQCQVDSQVTMMFWYRQQPGQSLTLIATANQGSEATYESGFVIDKFPISRPNLTFSTLTVSNMSPEDSSIYLCSVVGMTTKNIQYFGAGTRLSVL.

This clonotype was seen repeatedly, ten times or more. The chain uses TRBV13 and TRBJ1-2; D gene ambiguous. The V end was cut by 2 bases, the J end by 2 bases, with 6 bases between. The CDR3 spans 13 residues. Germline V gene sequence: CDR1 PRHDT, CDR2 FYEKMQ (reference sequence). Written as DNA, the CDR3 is TGTGCCAGCAGCTTACGGGAGAACTATGGCTACACCTTC. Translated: CASSLRENYGYTF.

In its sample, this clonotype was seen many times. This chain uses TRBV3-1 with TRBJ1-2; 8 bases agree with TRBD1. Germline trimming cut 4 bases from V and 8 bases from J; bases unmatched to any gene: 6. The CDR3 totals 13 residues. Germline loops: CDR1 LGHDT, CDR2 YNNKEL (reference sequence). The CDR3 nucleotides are TGTGCCAGCAGCCCTAGGACAGGGTTAGGCTACACCTTC. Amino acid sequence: CASSPRTGLGYTF.

The CDR3 sequence is CATSRGNRGATNEKLFF. In DNA form, the CDR3 reads TGTGCCACCAGCAGAGGAAACAGGGGGGCAACTAATGAAAAACTGTTTTTT. The chain combines TRBV15 with TRBJ1-4; 8 bases are a match to TRBD1. Losses at the gene ends were 1 base for V and 0 bases for J; bases not matched to a gene: 4. CDR1 is LNHNV, CDR2 YYDKDF, per germline (reference sequence). The CDR3 runs to 17 residues.

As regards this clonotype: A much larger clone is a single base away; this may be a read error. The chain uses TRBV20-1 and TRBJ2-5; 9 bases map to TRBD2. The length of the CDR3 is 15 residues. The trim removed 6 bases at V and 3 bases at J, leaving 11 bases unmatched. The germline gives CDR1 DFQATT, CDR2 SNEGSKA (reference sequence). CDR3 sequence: CSAPGTSRGEETQYF. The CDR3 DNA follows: TGCAGTGCCCCCGGGACTAGCAGGGGGGAAGAGACCCAGTACTTC.

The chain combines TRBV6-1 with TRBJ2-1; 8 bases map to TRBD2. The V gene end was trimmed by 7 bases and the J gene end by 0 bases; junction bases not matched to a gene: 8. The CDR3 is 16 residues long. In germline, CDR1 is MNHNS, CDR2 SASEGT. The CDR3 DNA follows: TGTGCCAGCATGCGGGGCGGGGGGAGCTCCTACAATGAGCAGTTCTTC. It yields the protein CASMRGGGSSYNEQFF.

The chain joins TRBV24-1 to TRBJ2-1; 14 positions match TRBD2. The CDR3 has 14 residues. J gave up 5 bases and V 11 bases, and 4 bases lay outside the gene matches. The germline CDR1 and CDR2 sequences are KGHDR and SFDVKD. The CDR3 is CAIGLAGGDNEQFF. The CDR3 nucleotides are TGTGCCATCGGACTAGCGGGGGGTGACAATGAGCAGTTCTTC.

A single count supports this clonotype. This chain's CDR3 is CASSPRATYEQYF. DNA for the CDR3: TGTGCCAGCAGTCCCAGGGCCACCTACGAGCAGTACTTC. The chain joins TRBV2 to TRBJ2-7; D is possibly TRBD1 (5 bases). Trimming stripped 5 bases from V and 2 bases from J, with 10 bases between. The CDR3 loop spans 13 amino acids. From germline, CDR1 is SNHLY and CDR2 FYNNEI.

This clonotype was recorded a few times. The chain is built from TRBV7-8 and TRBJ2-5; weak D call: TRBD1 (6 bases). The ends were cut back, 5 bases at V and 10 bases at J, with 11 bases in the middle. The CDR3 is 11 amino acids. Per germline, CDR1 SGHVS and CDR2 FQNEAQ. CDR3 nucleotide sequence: TGTGCCAGCAGCCTGACGGACAGCCAGTACTTC. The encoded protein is CASSLTDSQYF.

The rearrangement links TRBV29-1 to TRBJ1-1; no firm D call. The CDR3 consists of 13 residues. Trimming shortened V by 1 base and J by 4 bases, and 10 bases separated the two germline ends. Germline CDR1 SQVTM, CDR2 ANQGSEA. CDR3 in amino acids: CSVEGISGTEAFF. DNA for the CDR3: TGCAGCGTTGAAGGCATAAGCGGCACTGAAGCTTTCTTT.

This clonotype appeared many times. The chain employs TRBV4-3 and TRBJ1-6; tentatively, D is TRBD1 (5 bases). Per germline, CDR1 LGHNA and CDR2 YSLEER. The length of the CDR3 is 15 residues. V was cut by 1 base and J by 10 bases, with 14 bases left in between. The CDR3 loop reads CASSQGGGIQSPLHF. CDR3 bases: TGCGCCAGCAGCCAAGGCGGGGGGATCCAATCACCCCTCCACTTT.